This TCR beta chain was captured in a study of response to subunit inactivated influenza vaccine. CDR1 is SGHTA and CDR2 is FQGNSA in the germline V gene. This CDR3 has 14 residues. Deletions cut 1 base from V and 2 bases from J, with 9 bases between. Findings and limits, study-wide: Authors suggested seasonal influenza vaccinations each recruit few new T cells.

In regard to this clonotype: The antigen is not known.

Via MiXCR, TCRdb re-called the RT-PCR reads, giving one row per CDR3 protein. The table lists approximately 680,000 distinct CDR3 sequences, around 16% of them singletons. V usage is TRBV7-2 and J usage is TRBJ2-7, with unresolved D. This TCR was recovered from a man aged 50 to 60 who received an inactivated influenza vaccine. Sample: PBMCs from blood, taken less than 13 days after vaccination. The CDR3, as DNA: TGTGCCAGCAGCTTAGGGGGATTAACCTACGAGCAGTACTTC. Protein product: CASSLGGLTYEQYF. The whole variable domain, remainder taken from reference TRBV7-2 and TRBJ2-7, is GAGVSQSPSNKVTEKGKDVELRCDPISGHTALYWYRQSLGQGLEFLIYFQGNSAPDKSGLPSDRFSAERTGGSVSTLTIQRTQQEDSAVYLCASSLGGLTYEQYFGPGTRLTVT.